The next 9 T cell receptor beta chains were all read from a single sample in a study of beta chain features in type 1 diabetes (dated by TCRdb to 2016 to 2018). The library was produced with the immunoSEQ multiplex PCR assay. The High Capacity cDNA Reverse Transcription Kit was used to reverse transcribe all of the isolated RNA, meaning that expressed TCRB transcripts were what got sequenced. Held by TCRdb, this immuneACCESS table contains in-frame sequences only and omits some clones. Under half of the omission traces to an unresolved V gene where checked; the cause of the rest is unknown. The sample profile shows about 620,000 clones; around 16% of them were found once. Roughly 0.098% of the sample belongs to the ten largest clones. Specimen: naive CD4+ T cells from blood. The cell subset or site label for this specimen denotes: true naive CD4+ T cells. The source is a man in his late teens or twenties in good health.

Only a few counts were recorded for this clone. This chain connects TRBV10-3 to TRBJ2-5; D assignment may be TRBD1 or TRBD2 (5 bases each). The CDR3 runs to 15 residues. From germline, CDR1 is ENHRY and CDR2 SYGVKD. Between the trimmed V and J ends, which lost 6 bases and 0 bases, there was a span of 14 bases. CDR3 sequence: CAISRDGTNQETQYF. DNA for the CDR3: TGTGCCATCAGCCGGGACGGAACCAACCAAGAGACCCAGTACTTC.

The CDR3 DNA reads TGTGCCAGCAGCTTCAGGGTGAATTTGCCAGAGACCCAGTACTTC. As protein: CASSFRVNLPETQYF. J is TRBJ2-5 and V is TRBV7-9, with a possible D match to TRBD1 (5 bases). Germline CDR1 reads SEHNR; CDR2 reads FQNEAQ (reference sequence). This CDR3 is built from 15 residues. V lost 3 bases to trimming and J lost 4 bases, with 15 bases between them.

The CDR3 nucleotides read TGTGCCAGCAGCGGCCGACATAACACCGGGGAGCTGTTTTTT. This codes for CASSGRHNTGELFF. The V gene is TRBV9, the J gene TRBJ2-2; unclear D gene. The V end lost 3 bases, the J end lost 2 bases, and 8 bases lay between the germline ends. Germline CDR1 and CDR2: SGDLS and YYNGEE. This CDR3 comprises 14 residues.

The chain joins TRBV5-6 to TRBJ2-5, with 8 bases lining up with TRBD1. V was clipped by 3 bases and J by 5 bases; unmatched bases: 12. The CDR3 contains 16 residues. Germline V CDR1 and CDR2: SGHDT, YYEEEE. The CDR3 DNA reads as TGTGCCAGCAGCTCCCTTGACAGGGGAGTATGGGAGACCCAGTACTTC. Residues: CASSSLDRGVWETQYF.

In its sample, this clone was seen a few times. The CDR3 sequence is CASSLGTGFGYGYTF. DNA of the CDR3: TGTGCCAGCAGCTTAGGTACAGGGTTCGGGTATGGCTACACCTTC. The chain is built from TRBV7-6 and TRBJ1-2, with D tentatively TRBD1 (6 bases). V was cut by 1 base and J by 5 bases, with 14 bases left in between. CDR3 length: 15 amino acids. Per the germline V gene, CDR1 is SGHVS and CDR2 is FNYEAQ.

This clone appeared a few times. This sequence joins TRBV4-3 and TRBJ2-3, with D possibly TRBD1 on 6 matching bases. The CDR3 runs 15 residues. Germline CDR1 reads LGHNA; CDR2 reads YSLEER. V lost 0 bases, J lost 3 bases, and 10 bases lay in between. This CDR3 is CASSQDWQGTDTQYF. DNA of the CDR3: TGCGCCAGCAGCCAAGACTGGCAGGGGACAGATACGCAGTATTTT.

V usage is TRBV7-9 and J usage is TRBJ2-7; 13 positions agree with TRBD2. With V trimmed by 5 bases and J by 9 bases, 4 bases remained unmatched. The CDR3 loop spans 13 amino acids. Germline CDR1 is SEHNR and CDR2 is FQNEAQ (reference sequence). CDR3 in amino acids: CASSEGLAGMQYF. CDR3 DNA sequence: TGTGCCAGCAGCGAGGGACTAGCGGGAATGCAGTACTTC.

CDR3 region: CASSVGVWGYTF. Here the CDR3 DNA reads TGTGCCAGCAGCGTAGGGGTGTGGGGCTACACCTTC. This chain connects TRBV9 to TRBJ1-2; no clear D gene. Germline CDR1 reads SGDLS; CDR2 reads YYNGEE. The CDR3 consists of 12 residues. V dropped 0 bases and J dropped 8 bases, with 8 bases sitting between them.

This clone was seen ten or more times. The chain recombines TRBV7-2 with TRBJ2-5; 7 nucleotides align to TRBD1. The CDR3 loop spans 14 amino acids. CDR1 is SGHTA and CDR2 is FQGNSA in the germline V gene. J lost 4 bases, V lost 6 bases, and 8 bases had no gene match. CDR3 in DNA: TGTGCCAGCAGACCAGTAGGGGGCCGAGAGACCCAGTACTTC. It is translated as CASRPVGGRETQYF.